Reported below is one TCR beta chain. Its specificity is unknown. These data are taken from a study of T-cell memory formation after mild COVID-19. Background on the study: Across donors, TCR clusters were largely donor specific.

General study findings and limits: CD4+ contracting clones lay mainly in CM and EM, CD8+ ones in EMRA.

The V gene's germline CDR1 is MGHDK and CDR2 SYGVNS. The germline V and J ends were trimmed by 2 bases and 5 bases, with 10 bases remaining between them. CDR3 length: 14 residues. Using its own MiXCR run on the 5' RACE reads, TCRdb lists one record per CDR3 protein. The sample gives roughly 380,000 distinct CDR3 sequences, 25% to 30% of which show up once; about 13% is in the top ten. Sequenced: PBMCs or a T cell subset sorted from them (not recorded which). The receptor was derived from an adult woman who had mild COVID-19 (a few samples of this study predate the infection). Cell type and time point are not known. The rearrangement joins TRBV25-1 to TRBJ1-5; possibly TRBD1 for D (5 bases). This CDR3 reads CASSETGGYQPQHF. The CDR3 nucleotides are TGTGCCAGCAGTGAAACGGGGGGATATCAGCCCCAGCATTTT.